This entry lists 8 T cell receptor beta chains sequenced from one sample in a study of Graves' ophthalmopathy and Graves' hyperthyroidism. RNA transcripts provided the template for amplifying TCR beta CDR3 regions. First-round RT-PCR used HTBI primers; second-round multiplex PCR followed. TCRdb fed the multiplex PCR reads into MiXCR, producing one record per CDR3 protein. The sample lists a few hundred thousand distinct CDR3 sequences; around 19% were seen once. Source material: peripheral blood. The origin of the receptors is a woman between 18 and 30 years old with Graves' ophthalmopathy.

The chain combines TRBV6-2 or TRBV6-3 with TRBJ2-7; TRBD1 might be the D (6 bases). The ends were cut back, 6 bases at V and 1 base at J, with 10 bases in the middle. The length of the CDR3 is 13 residues. The V gene's germline CDR1 is MNHEY and CDR2 SVGEGT. The CDR3: CASRAGQSYEQYF. As DNA, the CDR3 is TGTGCCAGCAGAGCCGGACAGTCCTACGAGCAGTACTTC.

This clonotype came up many times. The CDR3 nucleotides are TGTGCCAGCAGCGCACCCCTCCAAGGGGGGACCTACGAGCAGTACTTC. Its translation is CASSAPLQGGTYEQYF. The chain is built from TRBV9 and TRBJ2-7; D is possibly TRBD1 or TRBD2 (6 bases each). This CDR3 contains 16 residues. V was cut by 3 bases and J by 2 bases, with 18 bases left in between. Germline values: CDR1 SGDLS, CDR2 YYNGEE.

The sample holds many counts of this clonotype. This sequence joins TRBV27 and TRBJ1-2; no firm D call. The CDR3 extends over 13 amino acids. Trimming removed 0 bases at V and 9 bases at J, with 11 bases between. Looked up from germline, CDR1 is MNHEY and CDR2 is SMNVEV (reference sequence). The CDR3 protein is CASSLSASGSYTF. The DNA for the CDR3 is TGTGCCAGCAGTTTATCGGCTTCGGGGAGCTACACCTTC.

This clonotype was recorded at least ten times. One end of the junction varies from germline; a read error may be responsible. The chain has TRBV5-1 and TRBJ2-3; TRBD2 might be the D (7 bases). This CDR3 region has 15 residues. Germline values: CDR1 SGHRS, CDR2 YFSETQ. The CDR3 is CASSLRGASTDTQCF. The CDR3 region has the DNA TGCGCCAGCAGCTTGCGGGGGGCAAGCACAGATACGCAGTGTTTT.

The rearrangement joins TRBV24-1 to TRBJ1-2, with D unclear. V was cut by 5 bases and J by 4 bases, with 7 bases left in between. The CDR3 has 12 amino acids. Looked up from germline, CDR1 is KGHDR and CDR2 is SFDVKD. DNA of the CDR3: TGTGCCACCAGTGGAGGCAGCTATGGCTACACCTTC. This gives the protein CATSGGSYGYTF.

The table lists this clonotype with many counts. The V and J genes are TRBV30 and TRBJ2-7; no reliable D call. The CDR3 runs to 12 residues. Deletions cut 4 bases from V and 4 bases from J, with 11 bases between. Germline V CDR1 and CDR2: GTSNPN, SVGIG (reference sequence). The CDR3 sequence is CAWKSLRYEQYF. In DNA form, the CDR3 reads TGTGCCTGGAAGTCTTTAAGGTACGAGCAGTACTTC.

This clonotype was seen at least ten times. This is likely a read error, given that the CDR3 carries no conserved phenylalanine or tryptophan at its end. This chain uses TRBV6-2 or TRBV6-3 with TRBJ2-2; D is undetermined. V lost 6 bases and J 5 bases, leaving 13 bases between the germline ends. The CDR3 length is 14 residues. Germline values: CDR1 MNHEY, CDR2 SVGEGT. In nucleotides, the CDR3 is TGTGCCAGCAGCTCCGCTTCCGGGACCGGGGAGCTGTTTTCT. Amino acids: CASSSASGTGELFS.

The genes are TRBV5-1 and TRBJ2-5, with a possible D match to TRBD1 (5 bases). Trimming stripped 2 bases from V and 2 bases from J, with 13 bases between. The CDR3 is made up of 15 amino acids. Germline V gene lookup returns CDR1 SGHRS and CDR2 YFSETQ. The DNA of the CDR3 is TGCGCCAGCAGCTTCGGCAGGGCTCTTCAAGAGACCCAGTACTTC. Encoded protein: CASSFGRALQETQYF.